This T cell receptor beta chain comes out of a study of OX40 agonist ivuxolimab in advanced cancers. For context, the study as a whole: Ivuxolimab was a fully human IgG2 agonistic monoclonal antibody targeting the costimulatory receptor OX40 (CD134). Intravenous ivuxolimab was administered to patients every 2 weeks at six dose levels: 0.01, 0.1, 0.3, 1.5, 3 and 10 mg/kg. Of the roughly 52 dose-escalation patients, hepatocellular carcinoma was present in roughly 19, melanoma in around 15, renal cell carcinoma in 9 and head and neck cancer in 9. In the dose-escalation cohort, roughly 80% of patients were male, and the mean age was around 60 years, with a range of about 23 to 85. Prior anti-PD-1, anti-PD-L1 or anti-CTLA-4 therapy was permitted, and 30% to 45% of dose-escalation patients had received checkpoint inhibitors. Partial responses were achieved by three dose-escalation patients, of whom one had hepatocellular carcinoma and two had cutaneous melanoma. The point of sequencing TCRbeta in the periphery was to test whether ivuxolimab changed TCR sequence diversity and drove clonal T-cell expansion. The paper reports the monotherapy dose-escalation portion (N of about 56 patients) of the phase I ivuxolimab trial. What the study reported, not specific to this receptor: In partial responders in the 0.1-3.0 mg/kg groups, normalized peripheral clonal expansion was found to be among the lowest, especially among CD8+ T cells. After ivuxolimab, more expanded clones were found on average in CD8+ T cells than in CD4+ T cells. Low levels of normalized T-cell clonal expansion were also seen in some patients who did not respond. At doses of 0.1 to 3.0 mg/kg, clonal expansion of both CD4+ and CD8+ T cells in blood was seen between baseline and week 6. The antigen specificity of the clonally expanded peripheral T cells was not determined.

This clone was counted a single time. No antigen is known for it. No much larger clone exists at a distance of one base, and base qualities are not known. The trial excluded patients who had a history of autoimmune disease or were on systemic immunosuppression. Peripheral blood for TCR sequencing was collected from all dose cohorts at baseline, on cycle 4 day 1, and on cycle 7 day 1. Samples came from an open-label, multicenter, first-in-human phase I dose-escalation trial of ivuxolimab. Adults with locally advanced or metastatic melanoma, renal cell, hepatocellular, or head and neck squamous cell carcinoma were enrolled in the trial. Before TCR sequencing, CD4+ and CD8+ T cells were separately sorted from peripheral blood. To sequence the TCRbeta CDR3 region, genomic DNA was isolated from the sorted cells. The immunoSEQ Assay was used to sequence the TCRbeta CDR3 regions. TCRdb retrieved this table from immuneACCESS and kept in-frame rearrangements only. Not all clones are present; in checked studies, unresolved V genes account for under half, and no reason is known for the remainder. The sample data list about 90,000 clones, and 90% of these were observed just once. Over 7% of the sample rests with the top ten.

Here V drops 1 base and J drops 10 bases, and the junction holds 3 bases not matched to any gene. From its cysteine to its phenylalanine, the CDR3 spans 13 amino acids. The entry retains the CDR3 DNA only, 39 bases that are in frame from base 1. According to the germline V gene, CDR1 reads SGHAT and CDR2 reads FQNNGV. The material was CD4+ or CD8+ T cells sorted from blood, obtained in a trial of the OX40 agonist ivuxolimab. The source is an adult with an advanced solid tumor such as melanoma, head and neck, liver or kidney cancer. This sequence uses TRBV11-2 and TRBJ2-2; 7 bases in between match TRBD1. The DNA reads TGTGCCAGCAGCTTAGGAGGGGGCGAGGAGCTGTTTTTT. The translation is CASSLGGGEELFF.